A selection of T cell receptor beta chains follows, all from one sample in a study of blood T cell repertoires in COVID-19. Clones were sequenced by immunoSEQ multiplex PCR, and TCRdb holds only the in-frame ones, with some missing. The sample has roughly 230,000 clones, over 80% seen once. The sample consisted of peripheral blood. These receptors were collected from a human donor in a cohort sampled during active COVID-19. CDR3s include the opening cysteine and the closing phenylalanine or tryptophan. D genes are given only for firm matches. Only some rows state a clone size, as once, few, many or a class for expanded clones.

d_call,clone_size,v_call,j_call,cdr3_aa,cdr3_nt
NA,NA,TRBV18,TRBJ2-2,CASSLGQTGELFF,TGTGCCAGCTCCCTCGGACAGACCGGGGAGCTGTTTTTT
TRBD1,once,TRBV11-2,TRBJ1-1,CASSLQGTEAFF,TGTGCCAGCAGCCTACAGGGGACTGAAGCTTTCTTT
NA,NA,TRBV4-1,TRBJ1-1,CASSRGGLVKNTEAFF,TGCGCCAGCAGCAGAGGAGGGCTTGTAAAGAACACTGAAGCTTTCTTT
TRBD1,NA,TRBV18,TRBJ2-7,CASSKGASYEQYF,TGTGCCAGCTCAAAGGGGGCCTCCTACGAGCAGTACTTC
NA,NA,TRBV18,TRBJ1-3,CASSSKPDTFSGNTIYF,TGTGCCAGCTCATCAAAACCGGACACTTTCTCTGGAAACACCATATATTTT
NA,once,TRBV30,TRBJ1-3,CAWSRTDSGNTIYF,TGTGCCTGGAGCCGGACTGACTCTGGAAACACCATATATTTT
NA,NA,TRBV5-1,TRBJ1-1,CASRVGTHGGNTEAFF,TGCGCCAGCAGGGTGGGGACACATGGGGGGAACACTGAAGCTTTCTTT
NA,NA,TRBV5-6,TRBJ1-5,CASSLRRNQPQHF,TGTGCCAGCAGCTTGAGGAGAAATCAGCCCCAGCATTTT
NA,once,TRBV20-1,TRBJ2-3,CSASRDTGPFTDTQYF,TGCAGTGCTAGTCGGGACACAGGACCGTTCACAGATACGCAGTATTTT
TRBD1,NA,TRBV27,TRBJ1-2,CASSTGTGGGWGYTF,TGTGCCAGCAGCACCGGGACAGGGGGAGGCTGGGGCTACACCTTC
TRBD1,NA,TRBV7-3,TRBJ2-7,CASSPGQARSYEQYF,TGTGCCAGCAGCCCCGGACAGGCGCGGTCTTACGAGCAGTACTTC
NA,once,TRBV24-1,TRBJ2-3,CATSDPAGAKDTQYF,TGTGCCACCAGTGACCCGGCGGGGGCGAAGGATACGCAGTATTTT
NA,once,TRBV6-1,TRBJ1-5,CASSEVHPGSPGQPQHF,TGTGCCAGCAGTGAAGTACATCCCGGCTCCCCGGGGCAGCCCCAGCATTTT
NA,NA,TRBV5-5,TRBJ1-1,CASSLHQEDEAFF,TGTGCCAGCAGCTTACACCAGGAAGACGAAGCTTTCTTT
TRBD1,NA,TRBV4-2,TRBJ1-2,CASSQESSGTGANYGYTF,TGTGCCAGCAGCCAAGAGTCTAGCGGGACAGGGGCTAACTATGGCTACACCTTC
NA,NA,TRBV4-2,TRBJ2-6,CASSPFEGSGANVLTF,TGTGCCAGCAGCCCCTTCGAGGGCTCTGGGGCCAACGTCCTGACTTTC
TRBD1,NA,TRBV6-6,TRBJ1-4,CASSPGTGSTNEKLFF,TGTGCCAGCAGTCCCGGGACAGGGAGCACTAATGAAAAACTGTTTTTT
TRBD1,NA,TRBV2,TRBJ1-1,CASSEGQGATEAFF,TGTGCCAGCAGTGAAGGGCAGGGGGCTACTGAAGCTTTCTTT
TRBD2,NA,TRBV15,TRBJ2-3,CATSRAGLAQITDTQYF,TGTGCCACCAGCAGAGCGGGACTAGCGCAAATCACAGATACGCAGTATTTT
TRBD1,once,TRBV10-2,TRBJ2-7,CASSGQGLYEQYF,TGCGCCAGCAGTGGACAGGGGCTCTACGAGCAGTACTTC
TRBD1,NA,TRBV30,TRBJ1-6,CAVDLNRGRNSPLHF,TGTGCCGTCGATCTTAACAGGGGAAGGAATTCACCCCTCCACTTT
NA,NA,TRBV6-4,TRBJ2-2,CASSEEGGVNTGELFF,TGTGCCAGCAGTGAGGAAGGGGGAGTGAACACCGGGGAGCTGTTTTTT
TRBD2,NA,TRBV10-3,TRBJ2-3,CAISEMKRGALTDTQYF,TGTGCCATCAGTGAGATGAAGCGGGGGGCCCTGACAGATACGCAGTATTTT
TRBD2,NA,TRBV19,TRBJ2-1,CASSMRAAGGPFNEQFF,TGTGCCAGTAGTATGAGGGCGGCGGGAGGGCCATTCAATGAGCAGTTCTTC
TRBD2,NA,TRBV2,TRBJ2-7,CASSPSVGLAGLPSYEQYF,TGTGCCAGCAGTCCCAGCGTCGGGCTAGCGGGGCTACCCTCCTACGAGCAGTACTTC
NA,NA,TRBV7-2,TRBJ1-3,CASSLFTRSGDTIYF,TGTGCCAGCAGCTTATTTACAAGGTCGGGGGACACCATATATTTT
NA,NA,TRBV18,TRBJ2-7,CASSLEGDEQYF,TGTGCCAGCTCACTTGAGGGGGACGAGCAGTACTTC
TRBD2,NA,TRBV5-1,TRBJ2-5,CASGGSGGAETQYF,TGCGCCAGCGGCGGTAGCGGGGGGGCGGAGACCCAGTACTTC
TRBD1,NA,TRBV15,TRBJ1-5,CATSAGQPSNQPQHF,TGTGCCACCAGCGCGGGACAGCCGAGCAATCAGCCCCAGCATTTT
TRBD1,NA,TRBV28,TRBJ1-2,CASSSIGLTGRANYGYTF,TGTGCCAGCAGTTCCATAGGGTTGACAGGGCGAGCTAACTATGGCTACACCTTC
TRBD1,NA,TRBV24-1,TRBJ2-2,CATSDFLRGPFLPNTGELFF,TGTGCCACCAGTGATTTCCTAAGGGGGCCCTTCTTACCGAACACCGGGGAGCTGTTTTTT
NA,NA,TRBV21-1,TRBJ1-6,CASSARGADNSPLHF,TGTGCCAGCAGCGCCAGGGGTGCTGATAATTCACCCCTCCACTTT
TRBD2,NA,TRBV5-1,TRBJ2-7,CASSLGFGDSGKYEQYF,TGCGCCAGCAGCTTGGGGTTTGGTGATAGCGGGAAGTACGAGCAGTACTTC
NA,NA,TRBV6-5,TRBJ1-5,CASSSGANQPQHF,TGTGCCAGCAGTTCAGGGGCAAATCAGCCCCAGCATTTT
TRBD1,NA,TRBV28,TRBJ2-1,CASSSGQGFGEQFF,TGTGCCAGCAGCTCGGGACAGGGATTCGGTGAGCAGTTCTTC
TRBD1,few,TRBV4-2,TRBJ2-7,CASSPRDRAYEQYF,TGTGCCAGCAGCCCAAGGGACAGAGCCTACGAGCAGTACTTC
TRBD2,many,TRBV6-5,TRBJ2-1,CASSSEGTSGNFQFF,TGTGCCAGCAGTTCGGAGGGGACTAGCGGGAATTTTCAGTTCTTC
NA,NA,TRBV28,TRBJ1-5,CASSFARRVYNQPQHF,TGTGCCAGCAGTTTTGCTAGGAGGGTCTACAATCAGCCCCAGCATTTT
TRBD2,NA,TRBV4-2,TRBJ2-2,CASSRTGGGGAGELFF,TGTGCCAGCAGCCGAACTGGAGGCGGGGGGGCCGGGGAGCTGTTTTTT
NA,NA,TRBV21-1,TRBJ1-5,CARNRGGCQPQHF,TGTGCCAGAAACAGGGGGGGCTGCCAGCCCCAGCATTTT
NA,NA,TRBV27,TRBJ2-1,CASSPDRYYEQFF,TGTGCCAGCAGTCCAGACAGGTACTATGAGCAGTTCTTC
TRBD1,NA,TRBV11-2,TRBJ1-4,CASSSTGRGEKLFF,TGTGCCAGCAGCTCGACAGGGAGAGGTGAAAAACTGTTTTTT
TRBD1,NA,TRBV6-6,TRBJ1-5,CASTSGTVGQPQHF,TGTGCCAGCACTTCCGGGACAGTCGGCCAGCCCCAGCATTTT
TRBD1,few,TRBV30,TRBJ1-2,CAWSVLRTGGFYGYTF,TGTGCCTGGAGTGTACTAAGGACAGGGGGTTTCTATGGCTACACCTTC
TRBD1,NA,TRBV7-9,TRBJ2-7,CASSLGTGAYEQYF,TGTGCCAGCAGCTTGGGGACAGGGGCCTACGAGCAGTACTTC
TRBD2,NA,TRBV28,TRBJ2-2,CASSSPGTSGNTGELFF,TGTGCCAGCAGTTCCCCCGGGACTAGCGGAAACACCGGGGAGCTGTTTTTT
TRBD2,NA,TRBV5-1,TRBJ2-5,CASRDTSGGETQYF,TGCGCCAGCAGGGATACTAGCGGGGGGGAGACCCAGTACTTC
NA,NA,TRBV2,TRBJ2-1,CASISDSLNEQFF,TGTGCCAGCATTTCGGACAGCCTCAATGAGCAGTTCTTC
TRBD2,NA,TRBV28,TRBJ2-1,CASSHTGTSGRRSYNEQFF,TGTGCCAGCAGTCATACCGGGACTAGCGGGAGGAGGTCCTACAATGAGCAGTTCTTC
NA,NA,TRBV27,TRBJ1-5,CASSSEGLLNQPQHF,TGTGCCAGCAGCTCAGAGGGACTCCTCAATCAGCCCCAGCATTTT
TRBD1,NA,TRBV10-1,TRBJ1-1,CASSVDRGKGNTEAFF,TGCGCCAGCAGCGTTGACAGGGGAAAGGGGAACACTGAAGCTTTCTTT
NA,NA,TRBV10-1,TRBJ1-1,CASSDPMVGRGPRRAEAFF,TGCGCCAGCAGTGACCCGATGGTAGGAAGGGGTCCTAGGCGCGCTGAAGCTTTCTTT
NA,NA,TRBV10-1,TRBJ1-1,CASSESTAPNTEAFF,TGCGCCAGCAGTGAGTCTACAGCTCCAAACACTGAAGCTTTCTTT
NA,NA,TRBV24-1,TRBJ2-2,CATSDPARDTGELFF,TGTGCCACCAGTGACCCGGCCAGGGACACCGGGGAGCTGTTTTTT
TRBD1,few,TRBV11-2,TRBJ2-7,CASSSDRGKGEQYF,TGTGCCAGCAGCTCTGACAGGGGGAAAGGCGAGCAGTACTTC
NA,NA,TRBV12-3/TRBV12-4,TRBJ1-2,CASSDDSGGYTF,TGTGCCAGCAGTGACGACAGTGGTGGCTACACCTTC
TRBD1,NA,TRBV5-1,TRBJ1-2,CASSLGGQRINGYTF,TGCGCCAGCAGCTTGGGGGGACAGCGTATCAATGGCTACACCTTC